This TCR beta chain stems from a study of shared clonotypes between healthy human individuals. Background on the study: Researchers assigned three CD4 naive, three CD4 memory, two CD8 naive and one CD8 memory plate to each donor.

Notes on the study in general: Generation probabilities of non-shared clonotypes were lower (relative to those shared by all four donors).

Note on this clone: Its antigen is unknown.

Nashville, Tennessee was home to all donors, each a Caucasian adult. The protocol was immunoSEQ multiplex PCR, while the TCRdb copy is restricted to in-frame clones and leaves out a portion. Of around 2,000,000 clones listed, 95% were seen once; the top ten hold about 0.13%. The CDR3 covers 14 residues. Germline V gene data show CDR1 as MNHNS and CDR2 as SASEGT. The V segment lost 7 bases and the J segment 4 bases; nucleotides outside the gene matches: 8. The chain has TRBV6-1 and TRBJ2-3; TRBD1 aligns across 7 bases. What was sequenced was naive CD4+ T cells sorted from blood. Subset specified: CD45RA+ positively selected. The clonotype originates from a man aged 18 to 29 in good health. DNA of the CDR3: TGTGCCAGCACCTGGACAGGTTCGTCAGATACGCAGTATTTT. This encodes CASTWTGSSDTQYF.